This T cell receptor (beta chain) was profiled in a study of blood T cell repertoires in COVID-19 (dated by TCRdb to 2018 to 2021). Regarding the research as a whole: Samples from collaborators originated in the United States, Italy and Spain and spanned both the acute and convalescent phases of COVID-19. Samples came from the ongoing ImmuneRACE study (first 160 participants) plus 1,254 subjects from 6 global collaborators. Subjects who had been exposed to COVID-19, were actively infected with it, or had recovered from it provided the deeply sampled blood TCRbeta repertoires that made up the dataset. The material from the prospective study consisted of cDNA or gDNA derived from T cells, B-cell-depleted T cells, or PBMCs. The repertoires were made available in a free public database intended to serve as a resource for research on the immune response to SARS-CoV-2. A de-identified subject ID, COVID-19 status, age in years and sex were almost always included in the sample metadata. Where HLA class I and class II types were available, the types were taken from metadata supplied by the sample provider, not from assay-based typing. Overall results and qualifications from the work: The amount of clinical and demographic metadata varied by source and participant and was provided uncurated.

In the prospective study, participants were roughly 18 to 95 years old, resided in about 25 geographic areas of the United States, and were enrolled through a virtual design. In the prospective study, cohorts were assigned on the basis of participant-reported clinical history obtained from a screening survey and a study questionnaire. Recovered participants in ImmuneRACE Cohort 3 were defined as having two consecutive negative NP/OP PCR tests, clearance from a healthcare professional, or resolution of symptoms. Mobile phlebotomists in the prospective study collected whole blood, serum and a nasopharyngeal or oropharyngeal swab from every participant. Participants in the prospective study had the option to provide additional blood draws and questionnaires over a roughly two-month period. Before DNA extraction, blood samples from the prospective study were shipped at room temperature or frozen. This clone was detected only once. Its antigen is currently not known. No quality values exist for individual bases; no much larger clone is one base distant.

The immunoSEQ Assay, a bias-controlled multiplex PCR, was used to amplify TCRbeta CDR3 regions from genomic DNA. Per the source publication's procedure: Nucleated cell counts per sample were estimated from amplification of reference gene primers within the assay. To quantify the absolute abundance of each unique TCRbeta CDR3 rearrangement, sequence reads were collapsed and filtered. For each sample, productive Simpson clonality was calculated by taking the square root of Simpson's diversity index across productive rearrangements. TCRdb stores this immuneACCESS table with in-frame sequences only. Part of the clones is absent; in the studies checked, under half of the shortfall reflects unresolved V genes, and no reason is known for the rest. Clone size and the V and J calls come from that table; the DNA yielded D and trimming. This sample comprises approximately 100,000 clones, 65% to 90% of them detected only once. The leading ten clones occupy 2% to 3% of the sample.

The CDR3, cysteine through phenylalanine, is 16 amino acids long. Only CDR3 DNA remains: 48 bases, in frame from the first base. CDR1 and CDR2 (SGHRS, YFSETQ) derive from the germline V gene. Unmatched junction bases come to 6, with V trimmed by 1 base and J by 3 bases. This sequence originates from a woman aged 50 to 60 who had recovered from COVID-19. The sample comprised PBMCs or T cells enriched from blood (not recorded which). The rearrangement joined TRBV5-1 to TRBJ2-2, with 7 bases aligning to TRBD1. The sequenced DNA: TGCGCCAGCAGCTTGAGGGGGCAGGGGTACACCGGGGAGCTGTTTTTT. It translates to CASSLRGQGYTGELFF.